These 3 T cell receptor beta chains were sequenced from one sample in a study of CD8+ T cells in alopecia areata. This sample's treatment: oral pan-JAK inhibitor, 5-10 mg twice daily. Extracted RNA was reverse transcribed, and the resulting cDNA served as sequencing template. The table came from immunoSEQ multiplex PCR; TCRdb's copy has only in-frame clones and leaves some out. The profile shows fewer than 350,000 clones, roughly 50% of them singletons. The sequencing here drew on CD4+ T cells sorted from blood, taken at week 24, from a patient treated with tofacitinib. The source of these receptors is a human donor with alopecia areata.

The genes are TRBV7-2 and TRBJ2-1; 8 bases are shared with TRBD2. CDR1 SGHTA and CDR2 FQGNSA come from the germline V gene. CDR3 length: 17 residues. The trim removed 4 bases at V and 6 bases at J, leaving 14 bases unmatched. CDR3 sequence: CASSSNRGGQILNEQFF. The DNA for the CDR3 is TGTGCCAGCAGCTCCAATCGGGGGGGCCAGATTCTCAATGAGCAGTTCTTC.

The V call is TRBV5-1, the J call TRBJ1-4; D possibly corresponds to TRBD1 (6 bases). The CDR3 is made up of 15 amino acids. Germline V gene sequence: CDR1 SGHRS, CDR2 YFSETQ. Trimming shortened V by 4 bases and J by 8 bases, and 18 bases separated the two germline ends. The CDR3 DNA reads as TGCGCCAGCAGCATACCCGGGGGCGGTCGAGAAAAACTGTTTTTT. The encoded protein is CASSIPGGGREKLFF.

V gene TRBV7-8 combines with J gene TRBJ1-4; TRBD1 agrees at 9 bases. The CDR3 consists of 14 residues. CDR1 SGHVS and CDR2 FQNEAQ come from the germline V gene. V lost 4 bases and J lost 7; bases outside the gene matches: 4. The CDR3 is CASSSGTGSEKLFF. CDR3 nucleotide sequence: TGTGCCAGCAGCTCCGGGACAGGGAGTGAAAAACTGTTTTTT.